The sequence of this T cell receptor (beta chain) was determined in a study of T cell responses to AZD1222 COVID-19 vaccine (dated by TCRdb to the early 2020s). Regarding the complete study: TCR sequencing was performed for about 240 trial participants, of whom 207 were given two doses of AZD1222 and approximately 25 were given two doses of MenACWY control vaccine. Enrollment into the trials was organized by age into subgroups of 18-55, 56-69 and 70-plus years, and those subgroups contained approximately 150, 30 and 60 TCR-sequenced participants, respectively.

The CDR3 regions of human TCRbeta chains were subjected to immunosequencing. The source study handled its data this way. TCRs in the repertoires were compared against a reference library of SARS-CoV-2-specific TCRs that had been generated with the MIRA antigen-specificity platform. Breadth was defined as the fraction of unique TCRs that were SARS-CoV-2-associated. Depth was defined as the fraction of total T cells that were SARS-CoV-2-associated. Each spike-specific TCR was assigned to its reactive spike region and to a CD4 or CD8 class using the MIRA data. Log10-transformed breadth and depth values were compared by one-way ANOVA with Sidak's multiple comparisons tests. This immuneACCESS table, as held by TCRdb, lists in-frame sequences with V and J called but not all clones. Of the missing ones, under half trace to an unresolved V gene in checked studies; the others have no known cause. From that table come the V and J calls and clone size; the DNA was used to work out D and trimming. This sample gives 90,000 to 150,000 clones in total; around 88% of them show up just once. Roughly 6.9% of the sample is held by the ten biggest clonotypes.

Based on the germline V gene, the CDR1 and CDR2 sequences are MNHEY and SVGAGI. From cysteine to phenylalanine, the CDR3 is 14 amino acids long. The DNA shown is the 42-base CDR3, in frame from base 1. V has 8 bases trimmed and J has 1 base trimmed; junction bases matching no gene number 8. Comments on this clone: No cognate antigen has been identified for it. Base-call qualities are not available, and no considerably larger clone is one nucleotide away.

The time point label of this sample denotes: about 28 days (+/-7) after the second vaccine dose. AZD1222 recipients given second doses at about 4 weeks or at about 12 weeks were pooled, since spike-specific TCR depth and breadth were not found to differ between the two schedules. Vaccinee samples were obtained from the UK trials COV001 and COV002, which included a single-blind randomized controlled phase 2/3 trial of AZD1222 (ChAdOx1 nCoV-19) in healthy adults. Trial participant PBMC samples were collected at day 0 and day 28 after the second dose for TCRbeta chain sequencing. Findings and caveats that apply to the study as a whole: In the small 56-69-year group, the increase in depth fell short of significance, most likely because of low power. Conclusions about previously exposed vaccinees are limited, since just a handful of AZD1222 recipients were seropositive for SARS-CoV-2 at baseline. Because no day 14 peak-response samples were available, the repertoires could be characterized only after the peak T cell response. After two AZD1222 doses, both the breadth and the depth of spike-specific TCRs were significantly higher than at day 0 and than in MenACWY recipients. Reportedly, close to half of the unique spike-specific TCRs recognized epitopes lying outside the regions that are mutated in the B.1.351 and B.1.1.7 variants. Participants were mostly white British and included more females than males, and it was suggested by the authors that clonal diversity may have been underestimated. The whole spike protein was spanned by vaccine-associated CD4 TCRs, and dominant responses were seen in regions 160-218 and 743-854.

This TCR derives from an adult who received the AZD1222 COVID-19 vaccine. The material was peripheral blood, obtained 28 days after the second AZD1222 dose. Rearrangement joined TRBV6-5 to TRBJ2-7, and 7 bases in between align with TRBD2. The CDR3 has the sequence CASEGASGSYEQYF. The sequence in DNA is TGTGCCAGCGAAGGGGCTAGCGGATCCTACGAGCAGTACTTC.